This T cell receptor beta chain was found in a study of blood T cells in healthy people across ages. Primers used in a second PCR of about 6 to 12 cycles were a sample-barcoded 5' primer and a J-beta primer mix. TCRdb passed the 5' RACE reads through MiXCR, listing each CDR3 protein once. This table holds more than 750,000 distinct CDR3 sequences, almost 30% found once. Samples each yielded at least 5.5 micrograms of total RNA. Study-wide results and caveats: Across the age range, TCR beta diversity per million T cells fell in a roughly linear way.

This clonotype came up many times. The antigen is undetermined. Germline loops: CDR1 SGHRS, CDR2 YFSETQ. The CDR3 contains 12 residues. V lost 0 bases and J 8 bases, leaving 8 bases between the germline ends. These data were also reused for a study on T cells of mothers and their children. That work states: A few healthy Caucasian mothers, along with their six children, served as the donors.

The sequencing input was blood. This clonotype was obtained from a middle-aged woman in good health. This chain joins TRBV5-1 and TRBJ1-2; D ambiguous. CDR3 residues: CASSLVGGGYTF. The CDR3 DNA reads TGCGCCAGCAGCTTGGTGGGTGGAGGCTACACCTTC. Combining the CDR3 with reference TRBV5-1 and TRBJ1-2 gives the whole variable domain KAGVTQTPRYLIKTRGQQVTLSCSPISGHRSVSWYQQTPGQGLQFLFEYFSETQRNKGNFPGRFSGRQFSNSRSEMNVSTLELGDSALYLCASSLVGGGYTFGSGTRLTVV.